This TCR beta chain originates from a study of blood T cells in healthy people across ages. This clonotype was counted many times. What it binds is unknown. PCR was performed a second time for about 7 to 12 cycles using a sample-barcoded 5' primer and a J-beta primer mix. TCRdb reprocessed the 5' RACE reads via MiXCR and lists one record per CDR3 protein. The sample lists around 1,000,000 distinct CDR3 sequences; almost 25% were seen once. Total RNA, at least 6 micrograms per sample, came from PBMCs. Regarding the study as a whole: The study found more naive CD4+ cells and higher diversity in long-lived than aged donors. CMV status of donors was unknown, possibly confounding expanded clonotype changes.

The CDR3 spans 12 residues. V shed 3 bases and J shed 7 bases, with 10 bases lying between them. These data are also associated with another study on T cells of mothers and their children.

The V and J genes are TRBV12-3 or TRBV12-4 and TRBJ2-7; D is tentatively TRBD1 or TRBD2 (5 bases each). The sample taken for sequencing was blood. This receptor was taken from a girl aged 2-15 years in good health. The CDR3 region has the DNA TGTGCCAGCAGTTTCGGGGCTTGGGAGCAGTACTTC. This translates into CASSFGAWEQYF.